The 28 T cell receptor beta chains below come from one sample, sequenced in a study of T cell changes during pregnancy in multiple sclerosis. The table came from immunoSEQ multiplex PCR; TCRdb's copy has only in-frame clones and leaves some out. Seen here are around 57,000 clones, around 92% observed once, and the top ten hold roughly 0.23%. Source: CD4+ T cells from peripheral blood mononuclear cells, taken in the third trimester of pregnancy. These receptors all come from a female donor with multiple sclerosis, enrolled in a pregnancy study.

This clone came up once. The chain has TRBV19 and TRBJ1-2; TRBD1 agrees at 8 bases. The CDR3 spans 15 residues. From germline, CDR1 is LNHDA and CDR2 SQIVND (reference sequence). Trimming at V came to 3 bases and at J to 1 base, leaving 4 bases not matched to a gene. CDR3 amino acids: CASSIQGAHNYGYTF. For the CDR3, the DNA is TGTGCCAGTAGTATTCAGGGGGCCCATAACTATGGCTACACCTTC.

V usage is TRBV6-6 and J usage is TRBJ2-2; 7 bases fit TRBD1. V lost 2 bases to trimming and J lost 3 bases; unmatched junction nucleotides: 3. CDR3 length: 15 amino acids. Germline loops: CDR1 MNHNY, CDR2 SVGAGI (reference sequence). The CDR3 DNA follows: TGTGCCAGCAGTTACAAGGGGGCCCACACCGGGGAGCTGTTTTTT. This gives the protein CASSYKGAHTGELFF.

The chain has TRBV30 and TRBJ2-1, with 11 bases fitting TRBD1. Trimming removed 3 bases from V and 9 bases from J; junction bases left unmatched: 7. CDR1 GTSNPN and CDR2 SVGIG come from the germline V gene (reference sequence). The CDR3 length is 14 residues. The CDR3 reads CAWSAGTGGGEQFF. CDR3 sequence (DNA): TGTGCCTGGAGCGCCGGGACAGGGGGGGGTGAGCAGTTCTTC.

The chain couples TRBV5-1 to TRBJ2-1, with a possible D match to TRBD1 (5 bases). Germline values: CDR1 SGHRS, CDR2 YFSETQ. This CDR3 is 14 amino acids long. Trimming took 0 bases from V and 8 from J, leaving 12 bases between them. Here the CDR3 DNA reads TGCGCCAGCAGCTTGGTGGCAGGGTGGTATGAGCAGTTCTTC. The encoded protein is CASSLVAGWYEQFF.

The V call is TRBV30, the J call TRBJ2-3; the match to TRBD2 covers 13 bases. Germline V lookup: CDR1 GTSNPN, CDR2 SVGIG (reference sequence). V was pared by 2 bases and J by 6 bases, with 5 bases of the junction left unmatched. The CDR3 has 15 amino acids. The CDR3 here is CAWSMTSGGMDTQYF. The DNA of the CDR3 is TGTGCCTGGAGTATGACTAGCGGGGGGATGGATACGCAGTATTTT.

V and J are TRBV5-6 and TRBJ2-7; 8 nucleotides line up with TRBD2. Losses at the gene ends were 3 bases for V and 5 bases for J; bases not matched to a gene: 10. CDR3 length equals 15 residues. Germline CDR1 reads SGHDT; CDR2 reads YYEEEE. CDR3 region: CASSSEASGHNEQYF. For the CDR3, the DNA is TGTGCCAGCAGCTCGGAAGCTAGCGGGCACAACGAGCAGTACTTC.

The chain recombines TRBV27 with TRBJ1-2; 9 bases fit TRBD1. CDR3 length: 15 residues. The V and J ends lost 5 bases and 3 bases, in that order; junction bases with no gene match: 7. CDR1 MNHEY and CDR2 SMNVEV come from the germline V gene (reference sequence). This chain's CDR3 is CASSIGTGRDYGYTF. The CDR3, as DNA: TGTGCCAGCAGTATCGGGACAGGGAGGGACTATGGCTACACCTTC.

This clone appeared a single time. V usage is TRBV6-5 and J usage is TRBJ2-1; TRBD1 is a possible D gene (5 bases). The CDR3 runs to 15 residues. In germline, CDR1 is MNHEY, CDR2 SVGAGI. The V end lost 6 bases, the J end lost 0 bases, and 12 bases lay between the germline ends. The CDR3 coding sequence is TGTGCCAGCAGCACCCGGACACGCTCCTACAATGAGCAGTTCTTC. Translated: CASSTRTRSYNEQFF.

The chain combines TRBV19 with TRBJ1-2; D is unclear. Trimming stripped 1 base from V and 4 bases from J, with 7 bases between. Germline-derived CDR1 and CDR2 are LNHDA and SQIVND (reference sequence). This CDR3 contains 13 residues. CDR3 sequence reads: CASSIVPGYGYTF. The CDR3 DNA is TGTGCCAGTAGTATAGTGCCGGGCTATGGCTACACCTTC.

The chain employs TRBV19 and TRBJ2-2; D not resolved. Germline loops: CDR1 LNHDA, CDR2 SQIVND (reference sequence). The ends were cut back, 9 bases at V and 4 bases at J, with 15 bases in the middle. The CDR3 runs to 14 residues. The CDR3 DNA reads TGTGCCAGCCTTTGGCCAGCGCGCACCGGGGAGCTGTTTTTT. It specifies CASLWPARTGELFF.

This clone appeared once. The V call is TRBV5-1, the J call TRBJ2-3, with a possible D match to TRBD1 (5 bases). Germline V CDR1 and CDR2: SGHRS, YFSETQ. The CDR3 consists of 15 residues. The V gene lost 3 bases and the J gene lost 2 bases, with 13 bases spanning the gap. The CDR3 here is CASSYQGAITDTQYF. The DNA for the CDR3 is TGCGCCAGCAGCTACCAAGGGGCTATCACAGATACGCAGTATTTT.

This clone showed up just once. V is TRBV2 and J is TRBJ1-2; TRBD1 is a possible D gene (5 bases). The CDR3 runs to 13 residues. Trimming removed 4 bases at V and 5 bases at J, with 11 bases between. Germline V gives CDR1 SNHLY, CDR2 FYNNEI. CDR3 in DNA: TGTGCCAGCAGTGTTAACAGGCCATATGGCTACACCTTC. It specifies CASSVNRPYGYTF.

This clone has a single count. The CDR3 DNA reads as TGTGCCACCACGGCGGGGGTCAAGGTCGGGGAGCTGTTTTTT. Translating gives CATTAGVKVGELFF. The chain is built from TRBV6-1 and TRBJ2-2; 7 bases fit TRBD2. The CDR3 is made up of 14 amino acids. Trimming cost V 10 bases and J 7 bases; bases outside gene matches: 12. Per the germline V gene, CDR1 is MNHNS and CDR2 is SASEGT.

V and J are TRBV5-1 and TRBJ2-7; tentative D call: TRBD2 (5 bases). The V gene's germline CDR1 is SGHRS and CDR2 YFSETQ. Trimming took 3 bases from V and 0 from J, leaving 10 bases between them. There are 14 residues in the CDR3. CDR3 in DNA: TGCGCCAGCAGCTGGGGAGTCAGCTCCTACGAGCAGTACTTC. Its protein product is CASSWGVSSYEQYF.

The chain has TRBV10-3 and TRBJ2-7; D may be TRBD1 (5 bases). Trimming left V 0 bases short and J 6 bases short, with 9 bases between. The CDR3 covers 13 residues. Germline values: CDR1 ENHRY, CDR2 SYGVKD. CDR3 loop: CAISESSRVEQYF. In DNA form, the CDR3 reads TGTGCCATCAGTGAGTCAAGCAGGGTCGAGCAGTACTTC.

This chain joins TRBV14 and TRBJ2-3; D is perhaps TRBD2 (5 bases). With 0 bases removed from V and 2 bases from J, the gap between germline ends came to 15 bases. This CDR3 spans 17 amino acids. Germline lookup yields CDR1 SGHDN and CDR2 FVKESK. CDR3 nucleotides: TGTGCCAGCAGCCAAGATCTTTTCCGGGGATTCACAGATACGCAGTATTTT. Translating it yields CASSQDLFRGFTDTQYF.

This chain links TRBV5-4 with TRBJ1-1; TRBD1 matches 8 bases. The CDR3 has 16 residues. The germline V gene has CDR1 SGHNT and CDR2 YYREEE (reference sequence). The trim removed 4 bases at V and 7 bases at J, leaving 15 bases unmatched. The CDR3 here is CASSLPAGGGGGEAFF. DNA of the CDR3: TGTGCCAGCAGCCTACCCGCAGGGGGCGGTGGTGGTGAAGCTTTCTTT.

The chain carries TRBV2 and TRBJ1-4; D is perhaps TRBD1 (5 bases). V lost 6 bases to trimming and J lost 8 bases, with 19 bases between them. The CDR3 has 15 amino acids. Germline V gene sequence: CDR1 SNHLY, CDR2 FYNNEI. The CDR3 DNA reads TGTGCCAGCAGCCTTAATCCGGGACTGGGAGAAAAACTGTTTTTT. It is translated as CASSLNPGLGEKLFF. Together with reference TRBV2 and TRBJ1-4, the CDR3 gives the full variable domain: EPEVTQTPSHQVTQMGQEVILRCVPISNHLYFYWYRQILGQKVEFLVSFYNNEISEKSEIFDDQFSVERPDGSNFTLKIRSTKLEDSAMYFCASSLNPGLGEKLFFGSGTQLSVL.

V gene TRBV27 combines with J gene TRBJ1-2; no clear D gene. CDR1 is MNHEY, CDR2 SMNVEV, per germline (reference sequence). V was clipped by 4 bases and J by 4 bases, with 19 bases between them. The CDR3 is 16 residues long. CDR3 sequence reads: CASSSRGGDTGYGYTF. CDR3 nucleotide sequence: TGTGCCAGCAGTTCGCGGGGTGGTGATACTGGCTATGGCTACACCTTC.

The rearrangement joins TRBV30 to TRBJ2-5, with TRBD2 as a possible D gene (6 bases). V dropped 6 bases and J dropped 5 bases, with 10 bases sitting between them. The CDR3 has 11 amino acids. Per the germline V gene, CDR1 is GTSNPN and CDR2 is SVGIG (reference sequence). The CDR3 loop is CACGTLETQYF. CDR3 coding DNA: TGTGCCTGCGGGACTTTGGAGACCCAGTACTTC.

This clone was counted once. The rearrangement links TRBV2 to TRBJ2-3, with D possibly matching TRBD2 (6 bases). The CDR3 is 15 residues long. V was shortened by 8 bases and J by 2 bases, with 17 bases between the two germline ends. Germline values: CDR1 SNHLY, CDR2 FYNNEI. CDR3 residues: CASGTISGDTDTQYF. CDR3 DNA: TGTGCCAGCGGCACGATTTCGGGGGACACAGATACGCAGTATTTT.

The chain couples TRBV5-4 to TRBJ2-5; D perhaps matches TRBD1 (7 bases). Germline CDR1 is SGHNT and CDR2 is YYREEE (reference sequence). The CDR3 is 16 amino acids. Trimming took 1 base from V and 3 from J, leaving 16 bases between them. The CDR3 DNA follows: TGTGCCAGCAGCTTGCCCGGGAGACAGGGAGAAGAGACCCAGTACTTC. This sequence encodes CASSLPGRQGEETQYF.

This rearrangement joins TRBV13 to TRBJ1-1; 7 bases agree with TRBD1. V was clipped by 2 bases and J by 3 bases; unmatched bases: 9. This CDR3 contains 16 residues. Germline V CDR1 and CDR2: PRHDT, FYEKMQ (reference sequence). This chain's CDR3 is CASSLYPGQKDTEAFF. CDR3 bases: TGTGCCAGCAGCTTATACCCGGGACAGAAGGACACTGAAGCTTTCTTT.

CDR3 in DNA: TGTGCCTGGAGTGGTCGCAGGAGGAGCTCCTACGAGCAGTACTTC. Translating gives CAWSGRRRSSYEQYF. This chain joins TRBV30 and TRBJ2-7; tentative D call: TRBD2 (5 bases). This CDR3 is 15 amino acids long. Germline V CDR1 and CDR2: GTSNPN, SVGIG (reference sequence). V was shortened by 1 base and J by 0 bases, with 13 bases between the two germline ends.

The chain recombines TRBV30 with TRBJ2-1; tentatively, D is TRBD2 (5 bases). This CDR3 has 11 amino acids. With 5 bases removed from V and 7 bases from J, the gap between germline ends came to 9 bases. CDR1 is GTSNPN, CDR2 SVGIG, per germline (reference sequence). CDR3 DNA: TGTGCCTGGGCCTCGGGGAATGAGCAGTTCTTC. Translation: CAWASGNEQFF.

The V and J genes are TRBV4-2 and TRBJ1-2; TRBD1 aligns across 8 bases. V was pared by 4 bases and J by 7 bases, with 8 bases of the junction left unmatched. This CDR3 is 14 amino acids long. Germline CDR1 is LGHNA and CDR2 is YNFKEQ. The CDR3 is CASSLPTGVPGYTF. Written as DNA, the CDR3 is TGTGCCAGCAGCCTACCGACAGGGGTACCTGGCTACACCTTC.

This chain links TRBV5-6 with TRBJ1-5; D gene uncertain. Trimming stripped 1 base from V and 10 bases from J, with 9 bases between. The CDR3 length is 12 residues. The V gene's germline CDR1 is SGHDT and CDR2 YYEEEE. CDR3 nucleotide sequence: TGTGCCAGCAGCTTGTTCCGGGGACCCCAGCATTTT. This encodes CASSLFRGPQHF.

The chain is built from TRBV6-6 and TRBJ1-1; 10 nucleotides match TRBD1. Per germline, CDR1 MNHNY and CDR2 SVGAGI (reference sequence). The CDR3 is 16 residues long. J lost 7 bases, V lost 6 bases, and 14 bases had no gene match. CDR3 protein: CASSTSRQGASDEAFF. CDR3 in DNA: TGTGCCAGCAGCACCAGCCGACAGGGGGCGAGTGATGAAGCTTTCTTT.